A single sample is the source of the 5 T cell receptor beta chains below, sequenced in a study of beta chain features in type 1 diabetes. Whole-study results and caveats: All four CD4+ subsets of Type 1 diabetes patients contained TCRB CDR3s that were moderately but significantly shorter.

These receptors have no known antigen. TCRB transcripts that were expressed got sequenced, as all of the isolated RNA had been reverse transcribed. TCRdb's table, derived via immunoSEQ multiplex PCR, lists solely in-frame clones and lacks some. The data show about 640,000 clones, around 11% seen once. Material for sequencing was naive CD4+ T cells from blood. These receptor sequences come from a man aged 25-45 years with type 1 diabetes.

This clone was detected a few times. CDR3 DNA: TGTGCCAGCAGCCCCCGCGGCGGCCCTAACACAGATACGCAGTATTTT. It specifies CASSPRGGPNTDTQYF. The V gene is TRBV7-6, the J gene TRBJ2-3; D is uncertain. Germline V gene data show CDR1 as SGHVS and CDR2 as FNYEAQ. Deletions cut 5 bases from V and 2 bases from J, with 17 bases between. The CDR3 has 16 residues. Complete variable domain (other parts from reference TRBV7-6 and TRBJ2-3): GAGVSQSPRYKVTKRGQDVALRCDPISGHVSLYWYRQALGQGPEFLTYFNYEAQQDKSGLPNDRFSAERPEGSISTLTIQRTEQRDSAMYRCASSPRGGPNTDTQYFGPGTRLTVL.

The V and J genes are TRBV9 and TRBJ2-1; D ambiguous. Trimming removed 1 base from V and 6 bases from J, with 8 bases in between. The CDR3 contains 13 residues. The germline CDR1 and CDR2 sequences are SGDLS and YYNGEE. The CDR3 DNA is TGTGCCAGCAGCGTAAGGGATCCCAATGAGCAGTTCTTC. This codes for CASSVRDPNEQFF.

The chain uses TRBV7-9 and TRBJ1-1; no firm D call. CDR1 is SEHNR, CDR2 FQNEAQ, per germline (reference sequence). The ends were cut back, 1 base at V and 2 bases at J, with 14 bases in the middle. The CDR3 totals 16 residues. The CDR3: CASSLVSSKDNTEAFF. DNA of the CDR3: TGTGCCAGCAGCTTAGTATCCTCAAAGGACAACACTGAAGCTTTCTTT.

V usage is TRBV29-1 and J usage is TRBJ2-1; either TRBD1 or TRBD2 may supply D (5 bases each). The germline gives CDR1 SQVTM, CDR2 ANQGSEA. With 7 bases removed from V and 4 bases from J, the gap between germline ends came to 14 bases. The CDR3 length is 13 residues. CDR3 protein: CSAVRDEYNEQFF. In DNA, the CDR3 is TGCAGCGCCGTCCGGGACGAGTACAATGAGCAGTTCTTC.

The chain uses TRBV20-1 and TRBJ2-5; 8 bases agree with TRBD2. The germline gives CDR1 DFQATT, CDR2 SNEGSKA (reference sequence). This CDR3 contains 10 residues. With V trimmed by 2 bases and J by 13 bases, 3 bases remained unmatched. Here the CDR3 reads CSARSGTRYF. In DNA, the CDR3 is TGCAGTGCTAGATCCGGGACTAGGTACTTC.